Reported below is one TCR beta chain. The antigen remains unidentified. This CDR3 has 15 amino acids. V lost 2 bases and J lost 4, with 15 bases in between. Germline V gene sequence: CDR1 MGHDK, CDR2 SYGVNS. These data come from a study of radiotherapy plus CTLA-4 blockade in lung cancer. Study-wide results and limits: After treatment with radiotherapy plus ipilimumab, TCR clones that came from the tumor expanded in blood.

Generated by immunoSEQ multiplex PCR, the TCRdb table keeps only in-frame clones and is missing some. The table shows about 94,000 clones, with roughly 80% occurring only once. The material sequenced was peripheral blood, taken from a patient treated with radiotherapy plus ipilimumab. V is TRBV25-1 and J is TRBJ2-7; D unresolved. This TCR was recovered from a human donor with non-small cell lung cancer that progressed on radiotherapy plus ipilimumab. CDR3 in DNA: TGTGCCAGCAGTGAAGCTCAGCAAACAAAATACGAGCAGTACTTC. Translated: CASSEAQQTKYEQYF.